These T cell receptor beta chains were read from a single sample in a study of T cell changes during pregnancy in multiple sclerosis. The repertoire was sequenced with immunoSEQ multiplex PCR; TCRdb's copy has only in-frame clones and lacks some. This table holds tens of thousands of clones, 92% found once. The sequencing used peripheral blood, collected in the first trimester of pregnancy. These receptors were obtained from a female donor in good health, enrolled as a control in a pregnancy study. The CDR3 runs from the conserved cysteine through the conserved F or W.

V gene	CDR3 protein
TRBV5-1	CASSLEVRGSTQYF
TRBV4-1	CASSPRDRGMFF
TRBV7-9	CASSPKSAGWNSGNTIYF
TRBV25-1	CASSDRADGNTIYF
TRBV9	CASSATGQGEETQYF
TRBV27	CASRTGGVEAFF
TRBV9	CASSGGSTGELFF
TRBV27	CASSRVGQGNSPLHF
TRBV6-1	CASSETRVNTEAFF
TRBV7-2	CASSLYSGGQAKNIQYF
TRBV19	CASSFGGSTSYNEQFF
TRBV15	CATSPSLETQYF
TRBV25-1	CASRDRGMNTEAFF
TRBV7-8	CASSKTGEKLFF
TRBV30	CAWSVRGMNTEAFF
TRBV7-6	CASSSQPETVGSPYEQYF
TRBV15	CATSYYPSSDRLNTEAFF
TRBV6-6	CASSYPTGNTEAFF
TRBV5-8	CASSMRTSGSREQYF
TRBV13	CASSSIAGGPLSYNEQFF
TRBV7-8	CASSLGPLTSKRGTDTQYF
TRBV7-9	CASSSRYGTGELFF
TRBV5-1	CASSLPTIPEQFF
TRBV15	CATSRDSLEQYF
TRBV18	CASSPTAEHSNQPQHF
TRBV9	CASSVGQARSYEQYF
TRBV14	CASSPTGLTNTGELFF
TRBV5-1	CASGAGTANVRETQYF
TRBV30	CAWSPISGGLYNEQFF
TRBV2	CASSEPGTRETQYF
TRBV5-4	CASSTDRHGTEAFF
TRBV5-1	CASSPDGTGAPGEQFF
TRBV27	CASRGNGEAFF
TRBV7-2	CASSHGTGGAGTEAFF
TRBV14	CASSQFQGQPQHF
TRBV4-3	CASSRGSGAGEETQYF
TRBV6-5	CASTATGSNYEQYF
TRBV4-3	CASSQDRTGAYEQYF
TRBV4-1	CASSPGSGSHSYGYTF
TRBV5-1	CASSLEAGNSPLHF
TRBV7-9	CASSSPGIYEQYF
TRBV7-8	CASSLFQEGGYTF